This T cell receptor beta chain is from a study of tumor-infiltrating lymphocytes in primary liver carcinoma. This clonotype came up many times. No antigen is known for it. Broader study findings: With p = 0.039, the top-250-clone fraction in tumors significantly exceeded that in blood.

For each extraction, RNA and DNA were obtained together from around 20-30 mg of unsorted bulk tissue. Samples were taken from five separate regions of every tumor. Using a constant-region primer together with ProtoScript II reverse transcriptase, TCR beta cDNA was made from about 500 ng of total RNA. Slightly modified ARM-PCR with three nested multiplex PCR rounds yielded TCR beta libraries. Forward primers for TRBV1-TRBV30 and a C-beta reverse primer served the first two PCR rounds, at about 10 cycles each. TCRdb itself ran the multiplex PCR reads through MiXCR, one entry per CDR3 protein. This table holds 100,000 or so distinct CDR3 sequences, approximately 70% found once. With 5 bases removed from V and 0 bases from J, the gap between germline ends came to 20 bases. There are 18 residues in the CDR3. Germline assignment: CDR1 MNHEY and CDR2 SVGAGI.

The origin of this receptor is a woman aged 55-70 years with primary liver carcinoma and hepatitis B virus infection. This chain uses TRBV6-5 with TRBJ2-1, with D possibly matching TRBD2 (5 bases). The sample taken for sequencing was liver tumor tissue from sampling region 2. Noted subset: tumor region T2, inferior pole. The CDR3 bases are TGTGCCAGCAGTGGGTCTCCCGGGCTAGCAGCCTCCTACAATGAGCAGTTCTTC. Translating it yields CASSGSPGLAASYNEQFF.